A single T cell receptor beta chain is shown here with its context. This CDR3 comprises 16 residues. Germline V gene data show CDR1 as LGHNA and CDR2 as YSLEER. Trimming at V came to 0 bases and at J to 8 bases, leaving 10 bases not matched to a gene. The data are from a study of OX40 agonist ivuxolimab in advanced cancers. Sequenced by immunoSEQ multiplex PCR; TCRdb stores in-frame clones only, minus some. The data contain under 110,000 clones, approximately 90% of them singletons. This TCR was sampled from an adult with an advanced solid tumor such as melanoma, head and neck, liver or kidney cancer. The rearrangement joins TRBV4-3 to TRBJ1-2, with 9 bases fitting TRBD1. The material was CD4+ or CD8+ T cells sorted from blood, obtained in a trial of the OX40 agonist ivuxolimab. The CDR3 DNA is TGCGCCAGCAGCCAAGAAGTTCCGGGGACAGGGAAAGGCTACACCTTC. Translation: CASSQEVPGTGKGYTF.